Listed here is a single T cell receptor (beta chain). The data derive from a study of cytomegalovirus exposure and HLA in healthy donors. Vbeta (60) and Jbeta (13) primers were used in the PCR. Measured with immunoSEQ multiplex PCR; TCRdb has only the in-frame clones, and not every one. The sample has about 140,000 clones; the top ten hold approximately 1%. Looked up from germline, CDR1 is SQVTM and CDR2 is ANQGSEA. There are 14 residues in the CDR3. Deletions cut 2 bases from V and 4 bases from J, with 13 bases between. The TCR was taken from a male donor in good health and CMV-seronegative. The sequenced sample consisted of PBMCs. The V and J genes are TRBV29-1 and TRBJ2-3; D is perhaps TRBD2 (5 bases). The CDR3 DNA reads as TGCAGCGTTGAACTAGCCAGATTCCCAGATACGCAGTATTTT. It specifies CSVELARFPDTQYF.